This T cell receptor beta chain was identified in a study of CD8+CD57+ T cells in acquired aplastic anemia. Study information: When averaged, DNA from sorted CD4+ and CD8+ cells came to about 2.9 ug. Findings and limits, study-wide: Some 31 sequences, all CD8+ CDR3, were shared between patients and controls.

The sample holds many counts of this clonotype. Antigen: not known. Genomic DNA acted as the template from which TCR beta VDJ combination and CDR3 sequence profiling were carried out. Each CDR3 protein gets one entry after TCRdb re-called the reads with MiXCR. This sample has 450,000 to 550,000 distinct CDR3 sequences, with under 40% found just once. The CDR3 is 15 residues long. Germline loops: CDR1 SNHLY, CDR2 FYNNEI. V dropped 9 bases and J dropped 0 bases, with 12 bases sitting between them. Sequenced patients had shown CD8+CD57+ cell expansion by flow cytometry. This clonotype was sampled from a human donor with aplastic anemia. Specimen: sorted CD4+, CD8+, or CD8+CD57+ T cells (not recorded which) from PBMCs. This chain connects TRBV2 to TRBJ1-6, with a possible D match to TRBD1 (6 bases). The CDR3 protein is CARGGQSSYNSPLHF. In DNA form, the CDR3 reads TGTGCCAGGGGAGGACAGAGCTCCTATAATTCACCCCTCCACTTT.